This T cell receptor beta chain came from a study of T cells in Graves' hyperthyroidism and ophthalmopathy. Study-level background: Peripheral blood was acquired at first diagnosis, ahead of any therapy whatsoever.

Remarks on this clonotype: The junction departs from germline at one end; a sequencing error may be responsible.

The CDR3 spans 15 residues. Germline V CDR1 and CDR2: SSHAT, FNYEAQ (reference sequence). Authors of the study amplified TCR beta CDR3 regions from RNA transcripts. HTBI primers were used for first-round RT-PCR of the TCR CDR3. TCRdb independently ran MiXCR on the multiplex PCR reads; one entry per CDR3 protein. The repertoire holds fewer than 750,000 distinct CDR3 sequences, with 14% to 15% as singletons. Sequenced input: blood. The chain employs TRBV7-7 and TRBJ2-5; D tentatively reads TRBD1 or TRBD2 (5 bases each). The receptor was derived from a middle-aged woman with Graves' ophthalmopathy. DNA for the CDR3: TGTGCTAGCAGCCCTGCCCCGGGACGGCAAGAGACCCAGTACTTC. This sequence encodes CASSPAPGRQETQYF.